This is a list of T cell receptor beta chains from one sample in a study of cytomegalovirus exposure and HLA in healthy donors. Only in-frame clones appear in the TCRdb table, and some are missing; sequencing was by immunoSEQ multiplex PCR. The table shows 150,000 to 200,000 clones, with 81% occurring only once. Sequencing input: PBMCs. The receptors come from a woman between 18 and 30 years old in good health and CMV-seronegative. CDR3s include the opening cysteine and the closing phenylalanine or tryptophan. D genes are given only for firm matches. Clone sizes are given selectively: once, few, many, or a class where the clone is expanded.

J	size	V	D	CDR3	DNA
TRBJ1-3	few	TRBV5-1	.	CASSLAGTSFGNTIYF	TGCGCCAGCAGCTTGGCAGGGACAAGTTTTGGAAACACCATATATTTT
TRBJ1-2	.	TRBV6-5	TRBD1	CASRDSTGGGYTF	TGTGCCAGCAGGGACTCGACAGGGGGAGGCTACACCTTC
TRBJ2-7	many	TRBV4-1	TRBD2	CASSQTSGRGNEQYF	TGCGCCAGCAGCCAAACTAGCGGGAGAGGCAACGAGCAGTACTTC
TRBJ2-2	.	TRBV25-1	.	CASSEVGGHPRTGELFF	TGTGCCAGCAGTGAAGTTGGTGGACACCCTCGAACCGGGGAGCTGTTTTTT
TRBJ2-1	.	TRBV5-1	TRBD2	CASSLWTPVGTSGDNEQFF	TGCGCCAGCAGCTTATGGACACCCGTGGGGACTAGTGGGGACAATGAGCAGTTCTTC
TRBJ2-4	.	TRBV5-4	TRBD1	CASSSGTGQNIQYF	TGTGCCAGCAGCTCCGGGACAGGACAAAACATTCAGTACTTC
TRBJ2-3	.	TRBV18	.	CASLLGAGSTDTQYF	TGTGCCAGCTTATTGGGGGCTGGTAGCACAGATACGCAGTATTTT
TRBJ1-1	.	TRBV27	TRBD1	CASSFQGAFGTEAFF	TGTGCCAGCAGTTTTCAGGGGGCTTTCGGGACTGAAGCTTTCTTT
TRBJ2-2	.	TRBV5-1	.	CASSLAKGGAGVTGELFF	TGCGCCAGCAGCTTGGCCAAGGGAGGGGCAGGGGTGACCGGGGAGCTGTTTTTT
TRBJ1-2	.	TRBV6-1	.	CASSIENYGYTF	TGTGCCAGCAGCATAGAAAACTATGGCTACACCTTC
TRBJ1-3	.	TRBV4-2	.	CASSREGISGNTIYF	TGTGCCAGCAGCCGCGAGGGCATCTCTGGAAACACCATATATTTT
TRBJ2-2	.	TRBV6-6	TRBD1	CASSLLTGGLGELFF	TGTGCCAGCAGTCTTTTGACAGGGGGCCTCGGGGAGCTGTTTTTT
TRBJ2-7	.	TRBV11-3	TRBD1	CASSSRGQGDEQYF	TGTGCCAGCAGCTCCCGAGGCCAGGGGGACGAGCAGTACTTC
TRBJ2-7	.	TRBV5-6	TRBD1	CASSFRDRVNEQYF	TGTGCCAGCAGCTTCCGGGACAGGGTAAATGAGCAGTACTTC
TRBJ2-3	.	TRBV7-9	TRBD2	CASSRSSGTKDTQYF	TGTGCCAGCAGCCGGTCTAGCGGGACTAAGGATACGCAGTATTTT
TRBJ2-3	.	TRBV10-3	TRBD2	CAISENSGGIGTQYF	TGTGCCATCAGTGAGAATAGCGGGGGAATCGGTACGCAGTATTTT
TRBJ2-6	.	TRBV15	.	CATSRERGGANVRTF	TGTGCCACCAGCAGAGAGCGTGGGGGGGCCAACGTCCGGACTTTC
TRBJ2-1	few	TRBV5-5	.	CASSTGLDGGSYNEQFF	TGTGCCAGCAGCACCGGACTAGACGGGGGCTCTTACAATGAGCAGTTCTTC
TRBJ2-7	few	TRBV19	TRBD1	CASSPGTGGSSEQYF	TGTGCCAGTAGTCCCGGGACAGGGGGCTCTAGCGAGCAGTACTTC
TRBJ2-1	.	TRBV5-1	TRBD1	CASSLVSQGEVRRRNEQFF	TGCGCCAGCAGCTTGGTTTCCCAGGGGGAAGTGCGGCGGAGGAATGAGCAGTTCTTC
TRBJ2-7	.	TRBV7-3	.	CASSPGSMAIEQYF	TGTGCCAGCAGCCCCGGGTCCATGGCGATTGAGCAGTACTTC
TRBJ2-2	few	TRBV4-1	TRBD2	CASSQIWTSGGELFF	TGCGCCAGCAGCCAAATTTGGACTAGTGGGGGGGAGCTGTTTTTT